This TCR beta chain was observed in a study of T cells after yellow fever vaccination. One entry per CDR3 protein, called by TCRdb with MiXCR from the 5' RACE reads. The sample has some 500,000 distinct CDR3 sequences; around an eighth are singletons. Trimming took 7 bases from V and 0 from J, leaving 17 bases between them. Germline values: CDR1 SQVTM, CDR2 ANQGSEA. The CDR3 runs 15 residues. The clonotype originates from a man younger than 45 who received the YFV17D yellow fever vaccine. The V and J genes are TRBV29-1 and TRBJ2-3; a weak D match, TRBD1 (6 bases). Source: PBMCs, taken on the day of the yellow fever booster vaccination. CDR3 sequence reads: CSAPSPQGSTDTQYF. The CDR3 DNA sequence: TGCAGCGCCCCGTCCCCACAGGGTAGCACAGATACGCAGTATTTT.